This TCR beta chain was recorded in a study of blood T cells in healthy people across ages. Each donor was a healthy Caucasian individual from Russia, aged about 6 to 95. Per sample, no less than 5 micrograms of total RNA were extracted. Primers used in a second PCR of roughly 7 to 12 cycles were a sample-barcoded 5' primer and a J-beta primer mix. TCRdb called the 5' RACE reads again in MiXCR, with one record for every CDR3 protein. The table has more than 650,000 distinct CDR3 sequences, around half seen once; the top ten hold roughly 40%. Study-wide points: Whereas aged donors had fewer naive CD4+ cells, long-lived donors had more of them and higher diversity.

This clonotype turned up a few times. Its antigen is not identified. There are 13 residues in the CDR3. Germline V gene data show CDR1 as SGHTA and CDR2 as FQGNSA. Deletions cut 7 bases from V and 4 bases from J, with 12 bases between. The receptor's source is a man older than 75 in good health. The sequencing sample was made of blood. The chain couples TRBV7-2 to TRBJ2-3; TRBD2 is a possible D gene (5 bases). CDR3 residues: CASTPGVPDTQYF. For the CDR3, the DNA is TGTGCCAGCACCCCCGGGGTGCCAGATACGCAGTATTTT. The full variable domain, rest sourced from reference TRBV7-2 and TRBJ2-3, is GAGVSQSPSNKVTEKGKDVELRCDPISGHTALYWYRQSLGQGLEFLIYFQGNSAPDKSGLPSDRFSAERTGGSVSTLTIQRTQQEDSAVYLCASTPGVPDTQYFGPGTRLTVL.